What follows are 27 T cell receptor beta chains derived from one specimen sequenced in a study of blood T cell repertoires in COVID-19. Clones were sequenced by immunoSEQ multiplex PCR, and TCRdb holds only the in-frame ones, with some missing. The table shows roughly 300,000 clones, with 70% to 90% occurring only once. Sequenced sample: peripheral blood. The receptor set was obtained from a human donor in a cohort sampled during active COVID-19.

The chain employs TRBV24-1 and TRBJ1-2; no clear D. There are 16 residues in the CDR3. Trimming removed 0 bases at V and 4 bases at J, with 14 bases between. Germline V gives CDR1 KGHDR, CDR2 SFDVKD. The chain's CDR3 is CATSDLDQVQIYGYTF. Written as DNA, the CDR3 is TGTGCCACCAGTGATTTGGATCAGGTTCAAATCTATGGCTACACCTTC.

This clone was observed a handful of times. This sequence joins TRBV5-1 and TRBJ1-4, with TRBD1 matching 8 bases. This CDR3 region has 14 residues. Trimming removed 5 bases from V and 5 bases from J; junction bases left unmatched: 5. The germline gives CDR1 SGHRS, CDR2 YFSETQ. The CDR3 region is CASSFTGGNEKLFF. In DNA, the CDR3 is TGCGCCAGCAGTTTCACAGGGGGGAATGAAAAACTGTTTTTT.

CDR3 region: CAQGTSANYEQYF. The CDR3 DNA reads TGTGCCCAGGGGACTAGCGCAAACTACGAGCAGTACTTC. The V and J genes are TRBV30 and TRBJ2-7, with 10 bases that match TRBD2. With V trimmed by 8 bases and J by 3 bases, 7 bases remained unmatched. Germline lookup yields CDR1 GTSNPN and CDR2 SVGIG (reference sequence). This CDR3 spans 13 amino acids.

J is TRBJ2-1 and V is TRBV6-1; a possible D gene is TRBD2 (6 bases). CDR3 length: 16 amino acids. Germline lookup yields CDR1 MNHNS and CDR2 SASEGT. V lost 4 bases and J 0 bases, leaving 13 bases between the germline ends. The CDR3 reads CASSASGPPSYNEQFF. As DNA, the CDR3 is TGTGCCAGCAGTGCAAGCGGGCCCCCCTCCTACAATGAGCAGTTCTTC.

The chain has TRBV7-9 and TRBJ1-2; D uncertain. This CDR3 has 12 amino acids. The germline gives CDR1 SEHNR, CDR2 FQNEAQ (reference sequence). V gave up 5 bases and J gave up 6 bases, with 10 bases separating them. Here the CDR3 reads CASSEYADGYTF. The DNA for the CDR3 is TGTGCCAGCAGCGAGTACGCGGATGGCTACACCTTC.

The chain links TRBV27 to TRBJ2-3, with TRBD2 matching over 11 bases. Germline V lookup: CDR1 MNHEY, CDR2 SMNVEV (reference sequence). This CDR3 comprises 19 residues. V dropped 6 bases and J dropped 4; count of bases not matched to a gene: 18. CDR3 sequence reads: CASSPKQRASGGRSDTQYF. In nucleotides, the CDR3 is TGTGCCAGCAGCCCCAAACAGAGGGCTAGCGGGGGGCGATCAGATACGCAGTATTTT.

The rearrangement links TRBV6-5 to TRBJ2-5; 9 bases fit TRBD1. The CDR3 is made up of 15 amino acids. Trimming cost V 6 bases and J 2 bases; bases outside gene matches: 7. CDR1 is MNHEY, CDR2 SVGAGI, per germline. In DNA, the CDR3 is TGTGCCAGCAGCGAGACTGGGACAGGGCAAGAGACCCAGTACTTC. This encodes CASSETGTGQETQYF.

This sequence joins TRBV19 and TRBJ1-2; TRBD1 aligns across 9 bases. Germline lookup yields CDR1 LNHDA and CDR2 SQIVND (reference sequence). This CDR3 has 15 amino acids. V lost 8 bases and J lost 5; bases outside the gene matches: 12. CDR3 amino acids: CASAGTGYILYGYTF. In DNA form, the CDR3 reads TGTGCCAGTGCCGGGACAGGGTATATTTTATATGGCTACACCTTC.

Here the CDR3 DNA reads TGTGCCAGCAGTGAAACGCGGGGGGGCAGGCAGCCCCAGCATTTT. Amino acids: CASSETRGGRQPQHF. The chain recombines TRBV6-1 with TRBJ1-5, with D possibly matching TRBD1 (6 bases). This CDR3 has 15 amino acids. Germline assignment: CDR1 MNHNS and CDR2 SASEGT. The ends were cut back, 2 bases at V and 7 bases at J, with 15 bases in the middle.

The chain combines TRBV4-1 with TRBJ1-6, with TRBD1 identical over 8 bases. CDR1 and CDR2 from the germline V gene are MGHRA and YSYEKL. The CDR3 totals 19 residues. V was clipped by 0 bases and J by 0 bases; unmatched bases: 7. Written as DNA, the CDR3 is TGCGCCAGCAGCCAAGACGGGACAGGTTTCTTCTCCTATAATTCACCCCTCCACTTT. Amino acids: CASSQDGTGFFSYNSPLHF.

The table lists this clone with a count of one. This chain links TRBV6-5 with TRBJ1-5; TRBD1 aligns across 7 bases. Germline CDR1 MNHEY, CDR2 SVGAGI. CDR3 length equals 13 residues. Trimming removed 10 bases from V and 2 bases from J; junction bases left unmatched: 5. The CDR3 loop reads CATQGEGNQPQHF. In DNA, the CDR3 is TGTGCCACGCAGGGGGAAGGCAATCAGCCCCAGCATTTT.

This clone has a handful of counts. V gene TRBV7-6 combines with J gene TRBJ2-1, with 9 bases identical to TRBD2. V lost 0 bases to trimming and J lost 1 base; unmatched junction nucleotides: 4. The CDR3 length is 17 residues. The V gene's germline CDR1 is SGHVS and CDR2 FNYEAQ. The CDR3 reads CASSLAPLAGSYNEQFF. CDR3 bases: TGTGCCAGCAGCTTAGCCCCTCTAGCGGGGTCCTACAATGAGCAGTTCTTC.

This clone has just one count. The J gene is TRBJ2-3, the V gene TRBV2; no clear D. CDR1 is SNHLY and CDR2 is FYNNEI in the germline V gene. Trimming left V 4 bases short and J 7 bases short, with 6 bases between. The CDR3 extends over 11 amino acids. The CDR3 reads CASSVANTQYF. The CDR3 DNA follows: TGTGCCAGCAGTGTTGCGAATACGCAGTATTTT.

This clone occurred once. The CDR3 nucleotides are TGTGCCAGCAGTGAAGGGGACAGCCCTAATCAGCCCCAGCATTTT. Amino acid sequence: CASSEGDSPNQPQHF. The V and J genes are TRBV6-1 and TRBJ1-5, with 7 bases lining up with TRBD1. The germline V gene has CDR1 MNHNS and CDR2 SASEGT. Trimming took 1 base from V and 4 from J; bases not matched to a gene: 4. The CDR3 extends over 15 amino acids.

The V gene is TRBV5-8, the J gene TRBJ2-5; TRBD2 agrees at 13 bases. Trimming removed 1 base from V and 0 bases from J; junction bases left unmatched: 3. Germline V gives CDR1 SGHTS, CDR2 YDEGEE. This CDR3 is built from 17 residues. CDR3 DNA: TGTGCCAGCAGCTTGTGGACTAGCGGGGGTTACCAAGAGACCCAGTACTTC. Protein sequence: CASSLWTSGGYQETQYF.

The V call is TRBV7-3, the J call TRBJ1-2; D might be TRBD1 (5 bases). Trimming stripped 5 bases from V and 8 bases from J, with 15 bases between. Germline CDR1 reads SGHTA; CDR2 reads FQGTGA. The length of the CDR3 is 13 residues. The CDR3 region has the DNA TGTGCCAGCAGCACGGGGGGTGTTTTAGGCTACACCTTC. It is translated as CASSTGGVLGYTF.

A word on this clone: Other DNA variants within this sample encode the same CDR3. The chain couples TRBV6-5 to TRBJ1-3, with D possibly being TRBD1 (5 bases). Germline lookup yields CDR1 MNHEY and CDR2 SVGAGI. CDR3 length: 15 residues. Between the trimmed V and J ends, which lost 2 bases and 0 bases, there was a span of 8 bases. CDR3 sequence (DNA): TGTGCCAGCAGTTACCGGGGGAGCTCTGGAAACACCATATATTTT. Translated, it gives CASSYRGSSGNTIYF.

This clone was detected only a few times. V and J are TRBV3-1 (or the pseudogene TRBV3-2) and TRBJ1-1, with D possibly being TRBD1 (5 bases). Per germline, CDR1 LGHDT and CDR2 YNNKEL (reference sequence). CDR3 length equals 14 residues. V lost 3 bases to trimming and J lost 0 bases, with 8 bases between them. The CDR3 protein is CASSHRAVNTEAFF. The CDR3 nucleotides read TGTGCCAGCAGCCACAGGGCGGTGAACACTGAAGCTTTCTTT.

V and J are TRBV6-5 and TRBJ2-7, with D maybe TRBD2 (5 bases). V was cut by 5 bases and J by 1 base, with 9 bases left in between. There are 13 residues in the CDR3. CDR1 MNHEY and CDR2 SVGAGI come from the germline V gene. CDR3 DNA: TGTGCCAGCAGTCCAACGGGATCCTACGAGCAGTACTTC. Residues: CASSPTGSYEQYF.

This clone was detected once. The V gene is TRBV2, the J gene TRBJ1-1; TRBD1 matches at 7 bases. The CDR3 extends over 11 amino acids. The J segment lost 11 bases and the V segment lost 6 bases, leaving 6 bases of the junction unmatched. Germline lookup yields CDR1 SNHLY and CDR2 FYNNEI. In nucleotides, the CDR3 is TGTGCCAGCAGATCCGGGACAGAGGCTTTCTTT. Its translation is CASRSGTEAFF.

This clone was seen a few times. The chain combines TRBV10-3 with TRBJ1-5; no clear D gene. Trimming stripped 1 base from V and 2 bases from J, with 9 bases between. The CDR3 is made up of 15 amino acids. Germline CDR1 reads ENHRY; CDR2 reads SYGVKD. In DNA form, the CDR3 reads TGTGCCATCAGTGAGTTTCGCCTAGGCAATCAGCCCCAGCATTTT. Protein sequence: CAISEFRLGNQPQHF.

The chain combines TRBV19 with TRBJ1-4, with a possible D match to TRBD1 (5 bases). There are 16 residues in the CDR3. Trimming left V 7 bases short and J 8 bases short, with 23 bases between. Germline CDR1 LNHDA, CDR2 SQIVND (reference sequence). CDR3 bases: TGTGCCAGTACGGCTGGGGGAGCCGTTGCGGGAGAAAAACTGTTTTTT. It codes for CASTAGGAVAGEKLFF.

V and J are TRBV18 and TRBJ1-3; 9 bases line up with TRBD1. V trimming: 3 bases; J trimming: 2 bases; junction bases outside the gene matches: 2. CDR1 KGHSH and CDR2 LQKENI come from the germline V gene. This CDR3 region has 15 residues. In DNA form, the CDR3 reads TGTGCCAGCTCACCCCGGGACAGGGCTGGAAACACCATATATTTT. Translation gives CASSPRDRAGNTIYF. The full variable domain, rest sourced from reference TRBV18 and TRBJ1-3, is NAGVMQNPRHLVRRRGQEARLRCSPMKGHSHVYWYRQLPEEGLKFMVYLQKENIIDESGMPKERFSAEFPKEGPSILRIQQVVRGDSAAYFCASSPRDRAGNTIYFGEGSWLTVV.

The table lists this clone with a few counts. J is TRBJ1-1 and V is TRBV7-9; perhaps TRBD1 as D (5 bases). Germline V lookup: CDR1 SEHNR, CDR2 FQNEAQ (reference sequence). V lost 5 bases and J 0 bases, leaving 16 bases between the germline ends. The CDR3 has 16 amino acids. DNA for the CDR3: TGTGCCAGCAGCCCCTTGGTGGGGGGAATGAACACTGAAGCTTTCTTT. Its protein is CASSPLVGGMNTEAFF. The full variable domain, its missing parts supplied by reference TRBV7-9 and TRBJ1-1, is DTGVSQNPRHKITKRGQNVTFRCDPISEHNRLYWYRQTLGQGPEFLTYFQNEAQLEKSRLLSDRFSAERPKGSFSTLEIQRTEQGDSAMYLCASSPLVGGMNTEAFFGQGTRLTVV.

The J gene is TRBJ2-4, the V gene TRBV18; 9 positions agree with TRBD2. The CDR3 contains 14 residues. Trimming cost V 4 bases and J 6 bases; bases outside gene matches: 4. CDR1 and CDR2 from the germline V gene are KGHSH and LQKENI. The chain's CDR3 is CASSRELAGNIQYF. CDR3 in DNA: TGTGCCAGCTCACGGGAACTAGCGGGAAACATTCAGTACTTC.

This clone has only one observation. V and J are TRBV7-3 and TRBJ2-3, with a weak D call TRBD2 (6 bases). Per germline, CDR1 SGHTA and CDR2 FQGTGA. The V gene lost 0 bases and the J gene lost 0 bases, with 13 bases spanning the gap. The CDR3 length is 17 residues. The CDR3 coding sequence is TGTGCCAGCAGCTTAACGGCGGGGAGGTCTAGCACAGATACGCAGTATTTT. This translates into CASSLTAGRSSTDTQYF.

The chain combines TRBV9 with TRBJ2-1; TRBD2 matches 12 bases. This CDR3 is built from 19 residues. The junction had 12 bases not matched to a gene; V was cut back by 1 base and J by 4 bases. CDR1 is SGDLS and CDR2 is YYNGEE in the germline V gene. CDR3 coding DNA: TGTGCCAGCAGCGTATCCACCGCTAGCGGGGGGGCCGGGTACAATGAGCAGTTCTTC. Translation gives CASSVSTASGGAGYNEQFF.